This T cell receptor (beta chain) was sequenced for a study of spatial heterogeneity in lung cancer. The germline CDR1 and CDR2 sequences are SGHNT and YYREEE (reference sequence). V gave up 0 bases and J gave up 5 bases; unmatched junction bases: 6. The CDR3 is 15 amino acids. From the 5' RACE reads, TCRdb called clonotypes with MiXCR, one entry per CDR3 protein. This sample has 50,000 to 75,000 distinct CDR3 sequences, with roughly 6.4% found just once. This clonotype was seen a few times. Indicated time point: sample taken at primary tumor resection. The sequencing used PBMCs, collected at surgery. This chain joins TRBV5-4 and TRBJ1-1; 8 nucleotides line up with TRBD1. The sequence derives from a female donor with early-stage non-small cell lung cancer. The CDR3 bases are TGTGCCAGCAGCTTGGGGGCAGGGGGCAATACTGAAGCTTTCTTT. This gives the protein CASSLGAGGNTEAFF.